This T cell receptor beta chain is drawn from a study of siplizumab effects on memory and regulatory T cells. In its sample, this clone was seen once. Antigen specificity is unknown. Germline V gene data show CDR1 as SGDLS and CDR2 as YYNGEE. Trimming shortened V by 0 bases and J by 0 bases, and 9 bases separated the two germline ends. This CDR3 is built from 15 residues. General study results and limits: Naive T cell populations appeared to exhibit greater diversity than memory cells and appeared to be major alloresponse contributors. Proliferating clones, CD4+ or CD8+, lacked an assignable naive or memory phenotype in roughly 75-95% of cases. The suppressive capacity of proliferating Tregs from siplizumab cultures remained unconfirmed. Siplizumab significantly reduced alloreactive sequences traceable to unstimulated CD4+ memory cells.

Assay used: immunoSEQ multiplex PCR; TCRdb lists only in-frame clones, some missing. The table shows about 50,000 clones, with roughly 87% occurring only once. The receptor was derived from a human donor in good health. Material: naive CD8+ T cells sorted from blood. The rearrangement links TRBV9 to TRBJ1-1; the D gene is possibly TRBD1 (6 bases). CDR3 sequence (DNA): TGTGCCAGCAGCGTAGAGGGGGGATTGAACACTGAAGCTTTCTTT. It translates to CASSVEGGLNTEAFF.